These 29 T cell receptor beta chains originate from one sample sequenced in a study of identical twins. TCRdb reanalysed the 5' RACE reads using MiXCR and keeps one entry per CDR3 protein. Here the sample spans around 570,000 distinct CDR3 sequences, over 8.5% being singletons. These data were also reused for a study on yellow fever vaccine responses in identical twins.

The sample was PBMCs. All receptors come from a young woman in good health.

This clonotype has at least ten counts. The chain links TRBV6-4 to TRBJ1-2; tentative D call: TRBD1 (6 bases). Germline loops: CDR1 MRHNA, CDR2 SNTAGT. This CDR3 is built from 15 residues. V was trimmed by 3 bases and J by 6 bases, leaving 17 bases between them. CDR3 sequence reads: CASSEAGGGVDGYTF. The CDR3, as DNA: TGTGCCAGCAGTGAAGCCGGGGGCGGGGTGGATGGCTACACCTTC.

The chain is built from TRBV12-3 or TRBV12-4 and TRBJ2-4; 12 positions match TRBD1. V dropped 8 bases and J dropped 0; count of bases not matched to a gene: 14. This CDR3 has 19 amino acids. CDR3 sequence: CASCGDRGRNILAKNIQYF. CDR3 nucleotides: TGTGCCAGCTGCGGGGACAGGGGGCGGAACATATTAGCCAAAAACATTCAGTACTTC.

This clonotype was seen more than once but under ten times. The chain carries TRBV9 and TRBJ2-1; no clear D. This CDR3 region has 13 residues. The V gene lost 3 bases and the J gene lost 9 bases, with 13 bases spanning the gap. Germline loops: CDR1 SGDLS, CDR2 YYNGEE. The CDR3 here is CASSGGGGFEQFF. CDR3 DNA sequence: TGTGCCAGCAGCGGAGGCGGTGGCTTTGAGCAGTTCTTC.

This clonotype was seen more than once but under ten times. This chain uses TRBV5-1 with TRBJ2-1; TRBD1 is a possible D gene (6 bases). Germline assignment: CDR1 SGHRS and CDR2 YFSETQ. Trimming cost V 0 bases and J 4 bases, with 11 bases left between them. The CDR3 length is 15 residues. CDR3 residues: CASSLEGVVYNEQFF. DNA of the CDR3: TGCGCCAGCAGCTTGGAGGGGGTGGTTTACAATGAGCAGTTCTTC. Combining the CDR3 with reference TRBV5-1 and TRBJ2-1 gives the whole variable domain KAGVTQTPRYLIKTRGQQVTLSCSPISGHRSVSWYQQTPGQGLQFLFEYFSETQRNKGNFPGRFSGRQFSNSRSEMNVSTLELGDSALYLCASSLEGVVYNEQFFGPGTRLTVL.

In this sample, this clonotype turned up many times. The gene calls are TRBV5-1 and TRBJ2-7; D gene uncertain. Germline V CDR1 and CDR2: SGHRS, YFSETQ. This CDR3 contains 15 residues. V was shortened by 4 bases and J by 0 bases, with 14 bases between the two germline ends. CDR3 amino acids: CASSLGSGSSYEQYF. DNA for the CDR3: TGCGCCAGCAGCCTGGGATCGGGCAGCTCCTACGAGCAGTACTTC.

This clonotype occurred many times. The chain recombines TRBV25-1 with TRBJ2-7; the match to TRBD2 covers 8 bases. This CDR3 is 15 amino acids long. Trimming removed 6 bases from V and 6 bases from J; junction bases left unmatched: 13. The germline gives CDR1 MGHDK, CDR2 SYGVNS. In DNA form, the CDR3 reads TGTGCCAGCAGCCGTCGAGGACTAGCATCTTCCGAGCAGTACTTC. Translation gives CASSRRGLASSEQYF.

At least ten counts were recorded for this clonotype. One end of the junction does not line up with germline, which may come from a read error. J is TRBJ2-7 and V is TRBV7-2, with D perhaps matching TRBD1 (5 bases). This CDR3 spans 14 amino acids. Germline V gene lookup returns CDR1 SGHTA and CDR2 FQGNSA. The CDR3 DNA follows: TGCGCCAGCAGCTTGGGGCTAGGATCATACGAGCAGTACTTC. Encoded protein: CASSLGLGSYEQYF.

This clonotype was counted at least ten times. The CDR3 region has the DNA TGTGCCAGCAGTTCGCCGGGACGCACCTCCTACGAGCAGTACTTC. This translates into CASSSPGRTSYEQYF. V usage is TRBV28 and J usage is TRBJ2-7; D is perhaps TRBD1 or TRBD2 (5 bases each). This CDR3 spans 15 amino acids. CDR1 is MDHEN, CDR2 SYDVKM, per germline. V lost 4 bases to trimming and J lost 0 bases, with 13 bases between them.

This clonotype was picked up a small number of times. The V call is TRBV27, the J call TRBJ2-3; TRBD1 matches at 7 bases. CDR1 and CDR2 from the germline V gene are MNHEY and SMNVEV (reference sequence). This CDR3 has 18 amino acids. V was pared by 4 bases and J by 1 base, with 14 bases of the junction left unmatched. The CDR3 is CASSSFVQGSSRTDTQYF. The CDR3 DNA is TGTGCCAGCAGTTCGTTCGTACAGGGGAGCTCCCGCACAGATACGCAGTATTTT.

In this sample, this clonotype turned up a few times. The V gene is TRBV28, the J gene TRBJ1-5, with 8 nucleotides matching TRBD1. V gave up 5 bases and J gave up 3 bases; unmatched junction bases: 9. This CDR3 is built from 16 residues. From germline, CDR1 is MDHEN and CDR2 SYDVKM. The CDR3: CASSDERQGPNQPQHF. The CDR3 DNA is TGTGCCAGCAGTGACGAAAGACAGGGGCCCAATCAGCCCCAGCATTTT.

This clonotype was picked up many times. This chain connects TRBV9 to TRBJ2-1; tentative D call: TRBD2 (6 bases). Per germline, CDR1 SGDLS and CDR2 YYNGEE. The CDR3 extends over 15 amino acids. V lost 4 bases to trimming and J lost 5 bases, with 16 bases between them. The CDR3 spells CASSPRVSGNNEQFF. DNA for the CDR3: TGTGCCAGCAGCCCCCGAGTTAGCGGAAACAATGAGCAGTTCTTC.

The chain combines TRBV11-2 with TRBJ2-2; 7 bases are a match to TRBD1. Germline CDR1 SGHAT, CDR2 FQNNGV. The CDR3 consists of 15 residues. Trimming at V came to 6 bases and at J to 2 bases, leaving 6 bases not matched to a gene. The CDR3 bases are TGTGCCAGCAGACTGGACAGGACAAACACCGGGGAGCTGTTTTTT. Its translation is CASRLDRTNTGELFF.

This clonotype has a count of ten or more. V is TRBV7-2 and J is TRBJ2-2, with D perhaps TRBD1 (6 bases). CDR1 and CDR2 (germline): SGHTA, FQGNSA. This CDR3 comprises 13 residues. Trimming took off 11 bases at V and 3 bases at J, with 13 bases between the two ends. The CDR3 bases are TGTGCCGGACGACAGGCGTACACCGGGGAGCTGTTTTTT. This codes for CAGRQAYTGELFF.

There are a few counts of this clonotype. The chain combines TRBV12-3 or TRBV12-4 with TRBJ2-1; D ambiguous. Trimming cost V 6 bases and J 12 bases, with 18 bases left between them. The CDR3 spans 13 residues. The CDR3, as DNA: TGTGCCAGCAGCGCCCCAGAGGTGTATGGGCAGTTCTTC. Protein product: CASSAPEVYGQFF.

In this sample, this clonotype turned up a few times. The V and J genes are TRBV7-9 and TRBJ2-5; TRBD1 matches 11 bases. Germline CDR1 and CDR2: SEHNR and FQNEAQ (reference sequence). V gave up 6 bases and J gave up 2 bases; unmatched junction bases: 5. The CDR3 totals 15 residues. The CDR3 nucleotides read TGTGCCAGCAGGCCGGGACAGGGGGGTCAAGAGACCCAGTACTTC. Amino acids: CASRPGQGGQETQYF.

V gene TRBV20-1 combines with J gene TRBJ1-1; D not resolved. Trimming cost V 0 bases and J 0 bases, with 11 bases left between them. CDR1 is DFQATT, CDR2 SNEGSKA, per germline (reference sequence). CDR3 size: 15 residues. CDR3 sequence reads: CSAREADKMNTEAFF. The CDR3 nucleotides are TGCAGTGCTAGAGAGGCAGACAAAATGAACACTGAAGCTTTCTTT.

This clonotype occurred a few times. The chain joins TRBV5-1 to TRBJ1-4; 9 bases agree with TRBD1. Germline V lookup: CDR1 SGHRS, CDR2 YFSETQ. The CDR3 has 14 amino acids. After removal of 0 bases from V and 8 bases from J, the junction contained 2 bases not matched to a gene. The CDR3 loop reads CASSLEGQGEKLFF. CDR3 bases: TGCGCCAGCAGCTTGGAGGGACAGGGAGAAAAACTGTTTTTT.

This clonotype was observed at least ten times. V and J are TRBV20-1 and TRBJ2-7; no clear D gene. This CDR3 comprises 9 residues. Trimming pared 3 bases from V and 3 bases from J, leaving 0 bases between. Germline V CDR1 and CDR2: DFQATT, SNEGSKA (reference sequence). For the CDR3, the DNA is TGCAGTGCTAGCTACGAGCAGTACTTC. It encodes CSASYEQYF.

In this sample, this clonotype turned up many times. This chain links TRBV29-1 with TRBJ2-1; D call uncertain. The CDR3 covers 10 residues. The V end was cut by 6 bases, the J end by 10 bases, with 10 bases between. Germline V gene data show CDR1 as SQVTM and CDR2 as ANQGSEA. CDR3 nucleotide sequence: TGCAGCGTAGAGGAGTGGGAGCAGTTCTTC. Amino acid sequence: CSVEEWEQFF.

This clonotype was detected many times. The chain couples TRBV25-1 to TRBJ2-5; TRBD2 aligns across 8 bases. Per germline, CDR1 MGHDK and CDR2 SYGVNS. Trimming at V came to 4 bases and at J to 4 bases, leaving 5 bases not matched to a gene. The CDR3 length is 14 residues. CDR3 DNA: TGTGCCAGCAGTGTACCTACTAGCGGAGAGACCCAGTACTTC. This codes for CASSVPTSGETQYF.

This clonotype was recorded many times. The chain joins TRBV12-3 or TRBV12-4 to TRBJ2-4; D uncertain. V was pared by 5 bases and J by 4 bases, with 6 bases between. The CDR3 has 12 amino acids. The CDR3 protein is CASSPQKNIQYF. CDR3 DNA sequence: TGTGCCAGCAGTCCACAGAAAAACATTCAGTACTTC.

The V and J genes are TRBV20-1 and TRBJ1-6; 9 positions agree with TRBD1. CDR1 and CDR2 (germline): DFQATT, SNEGSKA (reference sequence). Trimming removed 6 bases from V and 7 bases from J; junction bases left unmatched: 7. CDR3 size: 14 residues. The CDR3 region is CSAHRDRENSPLHF. CDR3 DNA sequence: TGCAGTGCCCATCGGGACAGGGAAAATTCACCCCTCCACTTT.

Note on this clonotype: The conserved final phenylalanine or tryptophan is absent from the CDR3, which likely points to a read error. The V and J genes are TRBV20-1 and TRBJ2-1; 9 bases agree with TRBD1. CDR3 length equals 15 residues. The junction had 13 bases not matched to a gene; V was cut back by 8 bases and J by 5 bases. CDR1 is DFQATT, CDR2 SNEGSKA, per germline (reference sequence). This chain's CDR3 is CSRGLSDRGHNEQFI. The CDR3 DNA reads as TGCAGTAGAGGTTTATCGGACAGGGGACACAATGAGCAGTTCATC.

This clonotype showed up many times. V and J are TRBV4-1 and TRBJ2-1; no clear D gene. Looked up from germline, CDR1 is MGHRA and CDR2 is YSYEKL. With 1 base removed from V and 2 bases from J, the gap between germline ends came to 12 bases. This CDR3 contains 16 residues. The CDR3 is CASSQVNLVTYNEQFF. CDR3 nucleotide sequence: TGCGCCAGCAGCCAAGTTAATCTAGTAACCTACAATGAGCAGTTCTTC.

This clonotype was recorded many times. The chain has TRBV14 and TRBJ2-3; D may be TRBD2 (6 bases). Germline lookup yields CDR1 SGHDN and CDR2 FVKESK. The CDR3 has 15 amino acids. The ends were cut back, 2 bases at V and 2 bases at J, with 11 bases in the middle. DNA for the CDR3: TGTGCCAGCAGCCAACTAGGAGGGTTCACAGATACGCAGTATTTT. Its protein product is CASSQLGGFTDTQYF.

V and J are TRBV4-2 and TRBJ2-1, with 7 bases fitting TRBD2. Germline V lookup: CDR1 LGHNA, CDR2 YNFKEQ. Trimming cost V 4 bases and J 6 bases; bases outside gene matches: 9. The CDR3 has 15 amino acids. In nucleotides, the CDR3 is TGTGCCAGCAGCCCCCTAGCTAGCGGCCGCAATGAGCAGTTCTTC. Protein product: CASSPLASGRNEQFF.

This clonotype occurred many times. This rearrangement joins TRBV20-1 to TRBJ2-2; perhaps TRBD2 as D (6 bases). The germline CDR1 and CDR2 sequences are DFQATT and SNEGSKA (reference sequence). CDR3 length equals 14 residues. The V and J ends lost 1 base and 4 bases respectively, with 10 bases between them. The CDR3 DNA reads TGCAGTGCTAGAGCGTACGGGGGCACCGGGGAGCTGTTTTTT. Protein: CSARAYGGTGELFF.

This clonotype was seen many times. The chain couples TRBV5-1 to TRBJ2-1; 7 positions agree with TRBD2. With 4 bases clipped from V and 0 bases from J, the junction kept 13 bases outside the gene matches. Per the germline V gene, CDR1 is SGHRS and CDR2 is YFSETQ. The CDR3 has 18 residues. CDR3 bases: TGCGCCAGCAGCCCTGGGAGGGGCGGGACGAGCTCCTACAATGAGCAGTTCTTC. It specifies CASSPGRGGTSSYNEQFF.

This clonotype was counted only a few times. The V and J genes are TRBV24-1 and TRBJ2-1; perhaps TRBD2 as D (6 bases). The CDR3 covers 16 residues. V lost 2 bases, J lost 8 bases, and 18 bases lay in between. Germline loops: CDR1 KGHDR, CDR2 SFDVKD. The CDR3 here is CATSDSGTEKPYEQFF. CDR3 sequence (DNA): TGTGCCACCAGTGATTCCGGGACTGAAAAGCCCTATGAGCAGTTCTTC.